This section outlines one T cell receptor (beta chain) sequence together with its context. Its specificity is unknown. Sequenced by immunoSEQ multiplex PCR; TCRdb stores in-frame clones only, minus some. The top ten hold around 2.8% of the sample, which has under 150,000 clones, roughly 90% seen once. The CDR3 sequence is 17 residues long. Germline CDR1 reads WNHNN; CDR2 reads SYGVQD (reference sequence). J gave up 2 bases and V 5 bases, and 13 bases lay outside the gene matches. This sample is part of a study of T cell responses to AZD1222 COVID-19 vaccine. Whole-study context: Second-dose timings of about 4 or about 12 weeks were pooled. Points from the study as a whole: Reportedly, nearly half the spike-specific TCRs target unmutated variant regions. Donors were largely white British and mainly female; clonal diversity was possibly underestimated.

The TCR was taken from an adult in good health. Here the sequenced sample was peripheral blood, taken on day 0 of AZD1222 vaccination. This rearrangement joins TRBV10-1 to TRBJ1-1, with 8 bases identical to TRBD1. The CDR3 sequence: CASSPLVPDRGNTEAFF. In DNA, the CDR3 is TGCGCCAGCAGTCCCCTCGTACCAGACAGGGGAAACACTGAAGCTTTCTTT.